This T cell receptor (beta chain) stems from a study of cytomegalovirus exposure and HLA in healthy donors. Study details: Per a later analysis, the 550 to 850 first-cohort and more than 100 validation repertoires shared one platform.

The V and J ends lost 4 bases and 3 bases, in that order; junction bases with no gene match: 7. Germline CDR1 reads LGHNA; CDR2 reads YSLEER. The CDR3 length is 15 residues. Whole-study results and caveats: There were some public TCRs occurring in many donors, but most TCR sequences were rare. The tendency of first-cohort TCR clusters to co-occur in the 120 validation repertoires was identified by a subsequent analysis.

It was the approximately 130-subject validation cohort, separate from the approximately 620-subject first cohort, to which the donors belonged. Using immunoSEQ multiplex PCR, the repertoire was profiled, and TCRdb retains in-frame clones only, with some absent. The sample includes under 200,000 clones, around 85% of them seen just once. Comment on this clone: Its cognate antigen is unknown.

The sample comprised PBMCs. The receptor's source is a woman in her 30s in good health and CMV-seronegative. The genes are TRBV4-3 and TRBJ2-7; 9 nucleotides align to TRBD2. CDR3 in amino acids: CASSPRSGSDYEQYF. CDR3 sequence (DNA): TGCGCCAGCAGCCCTCGTAGCGGGAGTGACTACGAGCAGTACTTC.